This TCR beta chain was sequenced for a study of blood T cell repertoires in COVID-19. Study-wide background: Sites across the United States, Italy and Spain contributed samples from acute and convalescent COVID-19. Sources were T cells, B-cell-depleted T cells, or PBMCs; the material itself was cDNA or gDNA.

Participants were placed into cohorts based on the clinical history they reported. CDR3 length equals 17 residues. The germline gives CDR1 SGDLS, CDR2 YYNGEE. V lost 0 bases, J lost 5 bases, and 17 bases lay in between. In the original processing: Reference gene primer amplification gave estimated nucleated cell counts. Profiled with immunoSEQ multiplex PCR; TCRdb holds only in-frame clones, not every one. D and trimming were read from the DNA, whereas the V and J calls and clone size are those reported in that table. The sample has about 150,000 clones; 84% are singletons. This chain joins TRBV9 and TRBJ2-2, with D tentatively TRBD2 (6 bases). The sample was PBMCs or T cells enriched from blood (not recorded which). The receptor's source is a woman aged 45-65 years with acute COVID-19. The CDR3 spells CASSVGHGGTETGELFF. CDR3 coding DNA: TGTGCCAGCAGCGTAGGGCACGGCGGGACGGAGACCGGGGAGCTGTTTTTT.